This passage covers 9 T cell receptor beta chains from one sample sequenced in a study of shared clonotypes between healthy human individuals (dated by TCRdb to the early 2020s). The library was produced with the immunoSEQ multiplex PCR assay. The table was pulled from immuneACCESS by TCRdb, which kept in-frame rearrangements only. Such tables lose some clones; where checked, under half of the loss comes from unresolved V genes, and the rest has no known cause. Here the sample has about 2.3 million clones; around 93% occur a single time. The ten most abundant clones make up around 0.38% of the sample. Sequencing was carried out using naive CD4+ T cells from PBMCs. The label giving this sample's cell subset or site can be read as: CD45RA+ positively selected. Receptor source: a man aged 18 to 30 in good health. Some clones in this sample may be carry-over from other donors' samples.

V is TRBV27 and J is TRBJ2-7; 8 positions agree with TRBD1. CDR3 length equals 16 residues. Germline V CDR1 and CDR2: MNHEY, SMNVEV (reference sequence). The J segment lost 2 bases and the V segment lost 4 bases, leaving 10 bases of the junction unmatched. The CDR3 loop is CASSSRRQGFTYEQYF. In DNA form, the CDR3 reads TGTGCCAGCAGTTCGCGCCGACAGGGGTTCACCTACGAGCAGTACTTC.

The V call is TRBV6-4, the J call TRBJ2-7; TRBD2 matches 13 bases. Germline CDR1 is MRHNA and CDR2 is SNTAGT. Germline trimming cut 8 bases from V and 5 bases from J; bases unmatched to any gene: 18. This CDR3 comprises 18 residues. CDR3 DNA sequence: TGTGCCAGCCCCCATAGGCCTGTCGGACTAGCGGGAGAGAACGAGCAGTACTTC. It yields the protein CASPHRPVGLAGENEQYF.

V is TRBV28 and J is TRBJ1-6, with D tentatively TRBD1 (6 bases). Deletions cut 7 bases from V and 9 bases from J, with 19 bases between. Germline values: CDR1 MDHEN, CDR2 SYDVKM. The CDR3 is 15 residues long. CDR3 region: CASNGGLGDISPLHF. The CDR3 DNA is TGTGCCAGCAACGGGGGGCTAGGGGATATTTCACCCCTCCACTTT.

CDR3 sequence (DNA): TGTGCCAGCACCTGGACTAGCGGGACCACCGGGGAGCTGTTTTTT. Translated: CASTWTSGTTGELFF. This rearrangement joins TRBV2 to TRBJ2-2; TRBD2 agrees at 12 bases. There are 15 residues in the CDR3. V shed 7 bases, J shed 4 bases, and the junction held 4 bases outside the gene matches. Germline loops: CDR1 SNHLY, CDR2 FYNNEI.

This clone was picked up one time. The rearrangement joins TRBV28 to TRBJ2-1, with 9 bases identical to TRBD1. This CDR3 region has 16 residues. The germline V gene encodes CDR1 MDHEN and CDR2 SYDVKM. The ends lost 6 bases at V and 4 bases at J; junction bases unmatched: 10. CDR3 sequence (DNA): TGTGCCAGCAGCGGCCCCGGGACAGGGAGTTACAATGAGCAGTTCTTC. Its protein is CASSGPGTGSYNEQFF.

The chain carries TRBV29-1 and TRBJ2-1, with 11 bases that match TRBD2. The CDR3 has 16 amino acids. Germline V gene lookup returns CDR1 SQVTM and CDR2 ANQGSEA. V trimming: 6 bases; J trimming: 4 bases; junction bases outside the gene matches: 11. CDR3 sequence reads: CSVPTGTSGVYNEQFF. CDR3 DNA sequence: TGCAGCGTCCCCACGGGGACTAGCGGAGTTTACAATGAGCAGTTCTTC.

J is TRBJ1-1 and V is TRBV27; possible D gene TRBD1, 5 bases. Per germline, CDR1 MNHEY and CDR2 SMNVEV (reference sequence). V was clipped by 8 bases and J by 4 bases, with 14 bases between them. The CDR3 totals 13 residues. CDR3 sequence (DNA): TGTGCCAGCGAGGGCCGAGGGACCACTGAAGCTTTCTTT. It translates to CASEGRGTTEAFF.

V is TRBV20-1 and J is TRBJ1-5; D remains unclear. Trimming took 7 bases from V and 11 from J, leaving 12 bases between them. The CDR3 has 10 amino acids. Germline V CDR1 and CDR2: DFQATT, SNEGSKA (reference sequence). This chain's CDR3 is CSGLLGSQHF. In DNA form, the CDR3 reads TGCAGTGGGCTCCTGGGGTCCCAGCATTTT.

The CDR3 region is CASSELTDGYTF. CDR3 DNA: TGTGCCAGCAGTGAACTGACAGATGGCTACACCTTC. The V call is TRBV6-1, the J call TRBJ1-2, with D possibly TRBD1 on 5 matching bases. Germline V gene sequence: CDR1 MNHNS, CDR2 SASEGT. The CDR3 spans 12 residues. Deletions cut 2 bases from V and 6 bases from J, with 7 bases between.